This T cell receptor (beta chain) stems from a study of cytomegalovirus exposure and HLA in healthy donors (dated by TCRdb to 2017 to 2019). About the study as a whole: According to an earlier analysis of a few hundred of the donors, about 180 million T cells yielded 90 million to 140 million unique TCR beta sequences and 276 Gb of sequence data. An early release that covered around 590 HLA-typed donors contained approximately 300 gigabases of sequencing data and 75 million to 100 million unique TCR sequences. Among the roughly 410 genotyped donors, around 81% belonged to the genetic ancestry cluster associated with self-reported Caucasian donors. The study aimed to test whether cataloging public T cell receptors could reveal signatures of past pathogen exposure. The T cell repertoires of 670 or so subjects were profiled by immunosequencing and related to cytomegalovirus serostatus. Besides the first cohort of around 700 subjects, a separate validation cohort made up of roughly 120 different subjects was used. To predict cytomegalovirus infection status, the study brought together high-throughput TCR immunosequencing, statistical association of individual TCRs with disease status, and machine learning. In a later analysis, previously published TCR beta repertoires from several hundred donors were re-analyzed and high-resolution HLA genotyping was added so that TCR occurrence patterns could be studied. In the later analysis, no new phenotypic data were used to find candidate immune exposures; instead, reliance was placed on TCR beta sequences and their occurrence across donors. In an earlier analysis of a few hundred of the donors, high-throughput TCR beta sequencing was used to judge whether each TCR beta V gene segment behaved as functional or pseudogenic. Donor age, sex, ethnicity and CMV serostatus were collected together with the repertoire data. A later genetic analysis used genome-wide SNP genotypes for about 55% of the 666 donors, treating that subset as a discovery cohort. All discovery cohort repertoires had been generated using a single sequencing platform. Both class I and class II loci were covered by HLA typing, at four-digit resolution. Typing coverage differed by locus: A, B, C, DRB1 and DQB1 were typed in roughly 620-630 donors, DQA1 in around 500, DPA1 in over 600, and DPB1 in approximately 450. About five DR-DQ haplotypes were handled as single units for association and clustering because linkage in the cohort was strong. Across 300 to 500 genotyped donors of the cohort, an average of roughly 200,000 unique TCR beta nucleotide sequences per donor were sequenced, and roughly 20% of those sequences were non-productive.

On the study overall, not on this receptor specifically: Linkage disequilibrium might explain the correlated functional status among segregating V segments, but an unknown experimental factor could not be ruled out. Compared with equally common non-associated chains, HLA-associated TCR beta chains in a later analysis were more clonally expanded and had lower generation probabilities. In a later analysis, the rate of TCR association differed among HLA loci, with DRB1 alleles having the most associated TCRs and HLA-C alleles having the fewest. An association between a missense DCLRE1C variant and V-gene and J-gene trimming of TCR beta chains was found in a later genetic analysis and replicated in an independent cohort. Some IMGT-functional V segments, including TRBV6-2 and TRBV6-3, could not be distinguished by the 87-base-pair reads and were therefore excluded. CMV serostatus was the only immune exposure information available for the cohort. Cytomegalovirus status was reported to be diagnosed by the classifier with high specificity and sensitivity in both the original and validation cohorts. Compared with the roughly 700-donor mean, donors in an Asian-associated ancestry cluster had fewer N-insertions in productive TCRs, according to a later genetic analysis. Most CMV-associated TCR beta chains appeared to be HLA-restricted in a later analysis, and the HLA associations seemed to be driven largely by CMV exposure. A cluster of highly shared sequence variants was judged likely to be a technical artifact of the sequencing pipeline. Because counts were too low, some 17 rarely observed V segments, including chromosome 9 orphons, were excluded from the earlier analysis of around 590 of the donors. Specific HLA alleles were associated with roughly 17,000 TCR beta sequences at a false discovery rate of 0.05 in a later analysis. Across donors, most TCR sequences were observed very rarely, whereas some public TCRs were present in many individuals. Broadly in line with IMGT annotations, most TCR beta V segments showed up in productive rearrangements about 87% or about 30% of the time in an earlier analysis of 450 to 750 of the donors. Because HLA typing was unavailable for some donors at each locus, only the typed subset was used in association tests. Strong co-occurrence of HLA alleles, especially DR and DQ, made assigning TCR associations to individual alleles difficult. Only TCR beta chains were sequenced in this cohort, and the absence of alpha or paired-chain data limited detectable features. A further reported finding was that TCR beta sequences accurately predicted the HLA-A and HLA-B alleles for most subjects in the first cohort. Roughly uniform sequencing depth across donors was assumed in presence/absence analyses, although this assumption may not hold. In vitro tests confirmed that a few of the cytomegalovirus-associated TCR beta chains recognize cytomegalovirus antigens. In a later analysis, several top co-occurrence clusters were reported to appear linked to parvovirus B19, influenza, CMV and Epstein-Barr virus. A total of 164 TCR beta chains were listed by the study as associated with cytomegalovirus. According to the authors, the approach could potentially be generalized to other disease states and immunological phenotypes.

Notes on this clone: The target of this receptor is not known. No base-level quality is on record; no much larger clone is a single base apart.

In total, approximately 690 healthy bone marrow donors made up the cohort. All cohort members were sampled while nominally healthy, although unrecorded immune exposures were likely present. The donor was CMV seropositive and belonged to the group of about 290 seropositive cohort members. Each donor provided a peripheral blood sample, and peripheral blood mononuclear cells were used for TCR beta sequencing. Genomic DNA extraction from the blood cell samples was performed with the Qiagen DNeasy Blood Extraction Kit. Libraries were made using the immunoSEQ multiplex PCR assay. A mixture of 60 forward primers for TCR Vbeta segments and 13 reverse primers for TCR Jbeta segments was used in the multiplex PCR. A multiplex PCR assay on genomic DNA amplified the CDR3 region of rearranged TCR beta genes. The Illumina HiSeq System was used to sequence the amplified TCR beta libraries as 87-base-pair reads. The authors processed their data as follows. A later analysis tallied approximately 87 million unique TCR beta chains across the 610 or so repertoires, and some 10 million of those chains were shared by two or more donors. To remove PCR and sequencing errors, raw reads were error-corrected and collapsed into unique sequences using a nearest-neighbor algorithm that merged closely related sequences. Alignment of CDR3 sequences to IMGT reference sequences was used to assign V, D and J gene segments. For a sequence to be retained, at least a six-nucleotide match to both a V gene segment and a J gene segment was required. A rearrangement was called productive if the CDR3 had no stop codons and remained in frame with V and J, and every other rearrangement was called non-productive. Following IMGT convention, CDR3 was defined as the stretch from the second conserved V-encoded cysteine to the conserved J-encoded phenylalanine. Sequences without an unambiguous match to a single V gene segment were excluded from the earlier analysis of almost 600 of the donors. In an earlier analysis of a few hundred of the donors, a V segment was called functional when productive rearrangements were above 56.7%, and segregating when the standard deviation between donors exceeded 5%. A statistical classification framework was built for diagnosing cytomegalovirus status from the catalog of TCR beta chain sequences. In a later analysis, TCR nucleotide sequences were compared against IMGT/GENE-DB human TR gene sequences so that V and J genes could be assigned. In a later analysis, CDR3 sequences and most-parsimonious VDJ recombination scenarios were assigned using the TCRdist pipeline. In a later analysis, every TCR beta chain was defined by the combination of its CDR3 amino acid sequence and its V-gene family, and reads without a unique V-gene family were dropped. In a later analysis, 500 to 700 highly shared, low-generation-probability nucleotide sequences were removed to address suspected cross-contamination and a sequencing artifact. In a later analysis, a clonal expansion index was calculated for each public chain from normalized within-repertoire ranks of inferred template counts. A later analysis computed generation probabilities with a VDJ recombination model fitted to out-of-frame rearrangements, and checked the results against IGoR. A later analysis scored TCR-TCR, TCR-HLA and TCR-CMV co-occurrence with hypergeometric tests, applying a repertoire-size bias correction to TCR pairs. In a later analysis, false discovery rates were estimated by permuting HLA or CMV assignments 20 times. A later analysis grouped co-occurring TCRs with DBSCAN, adding TCRdist sequence similarity when clustering within HLA-allele-positive subsets. Repertoires with fewer than 30,000 or more than 120,000 public chains, plus five repertoires with anomalous nucleotide sharing, were excluded from co-occurrence clustering. Entries here come from immuneACCESS through TCRdb and include only in-frame sequences with V and J called. Some clones fail to appear in such tables; in the studies checked, an unresolved V gene covers under half of the shortfall, and the cause of the remainder is unknown. The V and J calls and clone size were taken over from that table, and D and trimming were inferred from the DNA. The sample table lists 120,000 or so clones, 75% to 85% of them with a count of one. Jointly, the top ten make up more than 7% of the sample.

The CDR3 numbers 15 residues from cysteine through phenylalanine. The read is trimmed to its CDR3 DNA, 45 bases read in frame from base 1. The CDR1 and CDR2 encoded by the germline V gene are MDHEN and SYDVKM. V and J are trimmed by 1 base and 1 base, and the gene matches miss 2 bases of the junction. The rearranged chain carries TRBV28 and TRBJ1-1; 8 middle bases align to TRBD1. Input material: PBMCs. The clonotype originates from a woman in her 50s in good health and CMV-seropositive. The CDR3 reads as follows: CASSLLQGGNTEAFF. Read as DNA, the sequence is TGTGCCAGCAGTTTATTACAGGGGGGGAACACTGAAGCTTTCTTT.